This TCR beta chain appears in the sequencing data of a study of cytomegalovirus exposure and HLA in healthy donors. Study-level findings and limits: In vitro experiments confirmed that a few CMV-associated chains were specific for CMV antigens.

13 Jbeta primers and 60 Vbeta primers were used for the PCR. Measured with immunoSEQ multiplex PCR; TCRdb has only the in-frame clones, and not every one. This sample carries 150,000 to 200,000 clones, less than 90% of them seen once, and the ten largest clones take around 1.9%. As to this clone: The antigen is unknown.

The germline CDR1 and CDR2 sequences are MNHNS and SASEGT. This CDR3 contains 15 residues. Trimming removed 5 bases at V and 0 bases at J, with 12 bases between. The clonotype originates from a man aged 18 to 30 in good health and CMV-seronegative. The chain is built from TRBV6-1 and TRBJ2-3; a weak D match, TRBD2 (5 bases). Sequenced sample: PBMCs. The CDR3 bases are TGTGCCAGCAGTCTAGGCGGGCAGAGCACAGATACGCAGTATTTT. Encoded protein: CASSLGGQSTDTQYF.